This T cell receptor beta chain appears in the sequencing data of a study of T cell responses to AZD1222 COVID-19 vaccine. This CDR3 region has 14 residues. With 2 bases removed from V and 3 bases from J, the gap between germline ends came to 11 bases. CDR1 is SGHNT, CDR2 YYREEE, per germline (reference sequence). Study results and limitations: Scientists sampled the repertoires only once the peak T cell response had passed.

Worth noting for this clone: Antigen unknown.

TCRdb keeps only in-frame clones here, not all; method: immunoSEQ multiplex PCR. The sample carries about 120,000 clones, 85% to 95% recorded once. The sequence was collected from an adult who received the AZD1222 COVID-19 vaccine. This specimen consisted of peripheral blood, obtained 28 days after the second AZD1222 dose. The chain uses TRBV5-4 and TRBJ2-5; D ambiguous. CDR3 DNA: TGTGCCAGCAGCTTCGCGGCAGTCAAAGAGACCCAGTACTTC. Amino acid sequence: CASSFAAVKETQYF.